This T cell receptor beta chain was recovered during a study of neurological immune-mediated disorders. TCRdb called the 5' RACE reads again in MiXCR, with one record for every CDR3 protein. The table shows some 42,000 distinct CDR3 sequences, with under 14% occurring only once. Many counts were recorded for this clonotype. Input material: CD4+ T cells from blood. This clonotype originated in a woman in her thirties with HTLV-1-associated myelopathy (HAM/TSP).

The CDR3 DNA reads TGTGCCAGCAGCCAAGTTCGACTAGCGGGGTTATACGAGCAGTACTTC. It yields the protein CASSQVRLAGLYEQYF. The rearrangement joins TRBV4-2 to TRBJ2-7; TRBD2 matches 11 bases. There are 16 residues in the CDR3. With 1 base clipped from V and 4 bases from J, the junction kept 6 bases outside the gene matches. Germline-derived CDR1 and CDR2 are LGHNA and YNFKEQ.